The 8 T cell receptor beta chains below all came from one sample that was sequenced in a study of cytomegalovirus exposure and HLA in healthy donors. Researchers ran the PCR with 60 Vbeta and 13 Jbeta primers. Only in-frame clones appear in the TCRdb table, and some are missing; sequencing was by immunoSEQ multiplex PCR. Of about 100,000 clones in the sample, approximately 76% are singletons; the top ten hold around 20%. Sequencing was performed on PBMCs. Source of these receptors: a woman aged 60-75 years in good health and CMV-seropositive.

This clone came up a few times. The rearrangement links TRBV10-3 to TRBJ2-7; 8 bases line up with TRBD2. This CDR3 is built from 15 residues. The germline V gene encodes CDR1 ENHRY and CDR2 SYGVKD. Trimming cost V 0 bases and J 4 bases; bases outside gene matches: 5. CDR3 sequence reads: CAISESTGLEYEQYF. In nucleotides, the CDR3 is TGTGCCATCAGTGAGTCGACGGGACTAGAGTACGAGCAGTACTTC.

There are a few counts of this clone. A far larger clone differs by one base, so this is likely a read error. Different DNA sequences within this sample yield the same CDR3. J is TRBJ1-2 and V is TRBV7-9; D perhaps matches TRBD1 (5 bases). Germline V lookup: CDR1 SEHNR, CDR2 FQNEAQ (reference sequence). The germline V and J ends were trimmed by 5 bases and 6 bases, with 19 bases remaining between them. The CDR3 is 15 amino acids. The CDR3 protein is CASSQERLARDGYTF. The CDR3, as DNA: TGTGCCAGCAGCCAAGAAAGACTGGCCAGGGATGGCTACACCTTC. Complete variable domain (other parts from reference TRBV7-9 and TRBJ1-2): DTGVSQNPRHKITKRGQNVTFRCDPISEHNRLYWYRQTLGQGPEFLTYFQNEAQLEKSRLLSDRFSAERPKGSFSTLEIQRTEQGDSAMYLCASSQERLARDGYTFGSGTRLTVV.

The genes are TRBV27 and TRBJ2-1, with D possibly matching TRBD2 (7 bases). The CDR3 runs 15 residues. Germline CDR1 and CDR2: MNHEY and SMNVEV (reference sequence). V dropped 6 bases and J dropped 2 bases, with 14 bases sitting between them. The DNA of the CDR3 is TGTGCCAGCAGGGGAGGGGGGACCACCTACAATGAGCAGTTCTTC. It is translated as CASRGGGTTYNEQFF.

This clone appeared once. The chain links TRBV10-3 to TRBJ2-3; D gene uncertain. Germline V CDR1 and CDR2: ENHRY, SYGVKD. The germline V and J ends were trimmed by 6 bases and 5 bases, with 9 bases remaining between them. The CDR3 consists of 12 residues. CDR3 DNA: TGTGCCATCAGAACGGGTGGAGATACGCAGTATTTT. Its translation is CAIRTGGDTQYF.

In this sample, this clone turned up once. The chain couples TRBV5-6 to TRBJ1-2, with D maybe TRBD1 (6 bases). The V gene lost 1 base and the J gene lost 5 bases, with 9 bases spanning the gap. The CDR3 sequence is 13 residues long. Germline assignment: CDR1 SGHDT and CDR2 YYEEEE. The CDR3 DNA is TGTGCCAGCAGCTTGATACAGGGTTATGGCTACACCTTC. Its protein product is CASSLIQGYGYTF.

The chain is built from TRBV11-3 and TRBJ2-1; 10 nucleotides agree with TRBD2. CDR1 and CDR2 (germline): SGHNT, YENEEA. The V gene end was trimmed by 1 base and the J gene end by 9 bases; junction bases not matched to a gene: 9. The CDR3 is 16 amino acids. CDR3 residues: CASSLGTLAGKGEQFF. The CDR3 nucleotides are TGTGCCAGCAGCTTAGGGACACTAGCGGGGAAGGGTGAGCAGTTCTTC.

In its sample, this clone was seen once. Other DNA sequences in the sample encode the same CDR3. This rearrangement joins TRBV2 to TRBJ2-1; perhaps TRBD2 as D (5 bases). CDR1 and CDR2 (germline): SNHLY, FYNNEI. The V end was cut by 7 bases, the J end by 7 bases, with 8 bases between. The CDR3 runs to 11 residues. CDR3 DNA sequence: TGTGCCAGCACCGGACTGAATGAGCAGTTCTTC. Translated, it gives CASTGLNEQFF.

The chain links TRBV7-9 to TRBJ1-1, with 8 nucleotides matching TRBD1. The CDR3 consists of 15 residues. Germline CDR1 is SEHNR and CDR2 is FQNEAQ (reference sequence). V shed 5 bases and J 4 bases; nucleotides not matched to a gene: 9. Here the CDR3 DNA reads TGTGCCAGCAGCCTAACAGGGGGGACGATCACTGAAGCTTTCTTT. Protein product: CASSLTGGTITEAFF.